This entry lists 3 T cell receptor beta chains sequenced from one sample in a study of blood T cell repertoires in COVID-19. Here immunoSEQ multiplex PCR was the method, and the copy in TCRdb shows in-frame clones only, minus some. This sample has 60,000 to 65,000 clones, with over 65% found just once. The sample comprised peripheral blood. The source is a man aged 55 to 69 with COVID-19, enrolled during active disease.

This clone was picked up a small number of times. The CDR3 here is CASSPTSGGLDEQFF. DNA of the CDR3: TGTGCCAGCAGCCCGACTAGCGGGGGGTTGGATGAGCAGTTCTTC. The V and J genes are TRBV7-3 and TRBJ2-1; 13 bases agree with TRBD2. Per germline, CDR1 SGHTA and CDR2 FQGTGA. The CDR3 spans 15 residues. Trimming took 5 bases from V and 8 from J; bases not matched to a gene: 6.

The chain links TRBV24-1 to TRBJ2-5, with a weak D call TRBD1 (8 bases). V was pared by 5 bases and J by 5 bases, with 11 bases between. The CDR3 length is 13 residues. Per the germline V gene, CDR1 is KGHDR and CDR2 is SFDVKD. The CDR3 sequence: CATSVQGGETQYF. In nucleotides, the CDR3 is TGTGCCACCAGTGTACAGGGGGGGGAGACCCAGTACTTC.

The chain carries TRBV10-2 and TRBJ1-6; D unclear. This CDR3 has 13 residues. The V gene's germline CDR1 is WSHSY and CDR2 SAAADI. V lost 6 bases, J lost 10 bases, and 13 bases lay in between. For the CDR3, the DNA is TGCGCCAGCAGAAATAACGACGGGTCACCCCTCCACTTT. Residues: CASRNNDGSPLHF.